The clone carrying this T cell receptor beta chain was recorded only once. Each CDR3 protein gets one entry after TCRdb re-called the RT-PCR reads with MiXCR. The repertoire holds about 680,000 distinct CDR3 sequences, with 12% to 15% as singletons. V lost 0 bases and J 2 bases, leaving 7 bases between the germline ends. CDR1 and CDR2 from the germline V gene are SGHDN and FVKESK. This CDR3 has 14 residues. The V call is TRBV14, the J call TRBJ1-1; no definite D call. Material for sequencing was memory CD4+ T cells from blood. This clonotype originated in a female donor in good health, serving as a healthy control. As DNA, the CDR3 is TGTGCCAGCAGCCAAGATTTCTTTAACACTGAAGCTTTCTTT. As protein: CASSQDFFNTEAFF. The full variable domain, with the rest looked up from reference TRBV14 and TRBJ1-1, is EAGVTQFPSHSVIEKGQTVTLRCDPISGHDNLYWYRRVMGKEIKFLLHFVKESKQDESGMPNNRFLAERTGGTYSTLKVQPAELEDSGVYFCASSQDFFNTEAFFGQGTRLTVV.